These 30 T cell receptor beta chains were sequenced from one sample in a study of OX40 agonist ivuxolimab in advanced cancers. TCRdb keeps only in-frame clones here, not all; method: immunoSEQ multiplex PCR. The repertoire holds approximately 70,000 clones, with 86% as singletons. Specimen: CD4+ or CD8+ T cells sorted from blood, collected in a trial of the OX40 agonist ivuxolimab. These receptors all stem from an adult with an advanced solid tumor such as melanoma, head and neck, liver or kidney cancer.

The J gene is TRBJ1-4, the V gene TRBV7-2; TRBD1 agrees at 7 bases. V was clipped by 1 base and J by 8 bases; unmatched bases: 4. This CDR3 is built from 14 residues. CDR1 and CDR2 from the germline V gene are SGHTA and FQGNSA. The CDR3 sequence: CASSLDRGGEKLFF. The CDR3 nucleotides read TGTGCCAGCAGCTTAGACAGGGGCGGCGAAAAACTGTTTTTT.

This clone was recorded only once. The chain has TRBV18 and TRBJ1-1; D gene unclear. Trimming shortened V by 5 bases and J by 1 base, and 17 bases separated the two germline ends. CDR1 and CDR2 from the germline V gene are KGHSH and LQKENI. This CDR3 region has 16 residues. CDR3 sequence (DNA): TGTGCCAGCTCAGCATCACAGACCCAAAAGAACACTGAAGCTTTCTTT. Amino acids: CASSASQTQKNTEAFF.

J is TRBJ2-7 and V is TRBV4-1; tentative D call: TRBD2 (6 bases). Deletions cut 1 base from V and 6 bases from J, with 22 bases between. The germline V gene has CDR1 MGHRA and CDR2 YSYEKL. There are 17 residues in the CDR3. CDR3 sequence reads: CASSQVSLGGTRGEQYF. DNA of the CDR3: TGCGCCAGCAGCCAAGTCTCCTTAGGCGGGACCCGAGGCGAGCAGTACTTC.

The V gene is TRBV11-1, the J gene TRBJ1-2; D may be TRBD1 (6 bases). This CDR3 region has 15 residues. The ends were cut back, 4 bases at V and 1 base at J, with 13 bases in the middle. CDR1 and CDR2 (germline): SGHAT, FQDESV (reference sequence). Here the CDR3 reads CASSSRGIYNYGYTF. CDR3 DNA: TGTGCCAGCAGCTCCAGGGGTATTTATAACTATGGCTACACCTTC.

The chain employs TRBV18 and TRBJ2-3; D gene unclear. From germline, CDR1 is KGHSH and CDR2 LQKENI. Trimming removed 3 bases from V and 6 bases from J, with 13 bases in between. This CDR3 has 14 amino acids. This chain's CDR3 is CASSPGSLYDTQYF. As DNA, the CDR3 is TGTGCCAGCTCACCCGGCTCCCTTTACGATACGCAGTATTTT.

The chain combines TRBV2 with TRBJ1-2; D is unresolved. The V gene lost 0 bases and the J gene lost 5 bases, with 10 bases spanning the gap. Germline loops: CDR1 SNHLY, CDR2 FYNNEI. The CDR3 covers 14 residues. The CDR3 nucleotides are TGTGCCAGCAGTGAAGCGGCGGCAGCTTATGGCTACACCTTC. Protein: CASSEAAAAYGYTF. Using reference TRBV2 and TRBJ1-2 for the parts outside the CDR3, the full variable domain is EPEVTQTPSHQVTQMGQEVILRCVPISNHLYFYWYRQILGQKVEFLVSFYNNEISEKSEIFDDQFSVERPDGSNFTLKIRSTKLEDSAMYFCASSEAAAAYGYTFGSGTRLTVV.

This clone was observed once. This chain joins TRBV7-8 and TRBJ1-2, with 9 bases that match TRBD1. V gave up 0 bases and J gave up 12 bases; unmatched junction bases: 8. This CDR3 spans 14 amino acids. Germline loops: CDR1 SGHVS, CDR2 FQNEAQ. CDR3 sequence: CASSLANRGQGNTF. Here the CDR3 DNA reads TGTGCCAGCAGCTTAGCGAACAGGGGGCAGGGCAACACCTTC.

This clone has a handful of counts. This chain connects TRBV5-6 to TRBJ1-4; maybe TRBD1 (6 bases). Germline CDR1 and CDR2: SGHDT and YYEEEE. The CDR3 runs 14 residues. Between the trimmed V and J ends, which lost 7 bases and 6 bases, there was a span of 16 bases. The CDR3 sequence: CASSRGEGYEKLFF. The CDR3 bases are TGTGCCAGCTCAAGGGGGGAGGGATATGAAAAACTGTTTTTT.

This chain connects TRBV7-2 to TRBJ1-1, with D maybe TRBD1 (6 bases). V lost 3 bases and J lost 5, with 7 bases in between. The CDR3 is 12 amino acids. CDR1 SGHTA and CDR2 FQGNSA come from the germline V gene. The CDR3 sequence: CASSFGTTEAFF. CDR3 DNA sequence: TGTGCCAGCAGCTTCGGGACAACTGAAGCTTTCTTT.

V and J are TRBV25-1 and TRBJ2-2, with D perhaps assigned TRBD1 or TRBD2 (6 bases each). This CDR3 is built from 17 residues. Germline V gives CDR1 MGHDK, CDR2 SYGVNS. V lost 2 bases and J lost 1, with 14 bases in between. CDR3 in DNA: TGTGCCAGCAGTGAAACATGGGGGCGGGGGAACACCGGGGAGCTGTTTTTT. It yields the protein CASSETWGRGNTGELFF.

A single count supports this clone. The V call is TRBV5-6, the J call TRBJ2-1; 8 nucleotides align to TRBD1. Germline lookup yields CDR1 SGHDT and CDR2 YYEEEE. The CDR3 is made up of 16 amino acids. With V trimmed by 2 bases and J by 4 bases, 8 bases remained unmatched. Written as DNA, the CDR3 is TGTGCCAGCAGCTTACAGGGGGTGGGAAGGTACAATGAGCAGTTCTTC. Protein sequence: CASSLQGVGRYNEQFF.

The CDR3 loop reads CASGAWSNQPQHF. In nucleotides, the CDR3 is TGTGCCAGCGGCGCATGGAGCAATCAGCCCCAGCATTTT. V is TRBV7-2 and J is TRBJ1-5; D is unresolved. The length of the CDR3 is 13 residues. V was cut by 8 bases and J by 1 base, with 9 bases left in between. Germline V lookup: CDR1 SGHTA, CDR2 FQGNSA.

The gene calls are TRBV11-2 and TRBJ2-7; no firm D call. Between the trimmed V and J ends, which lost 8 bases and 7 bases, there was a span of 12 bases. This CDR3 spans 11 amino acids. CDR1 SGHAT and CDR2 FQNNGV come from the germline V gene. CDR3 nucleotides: TGTGCCAGCGCCTCTGCCTGGGAGCAGTACTTC. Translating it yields CASASAWEQYF.

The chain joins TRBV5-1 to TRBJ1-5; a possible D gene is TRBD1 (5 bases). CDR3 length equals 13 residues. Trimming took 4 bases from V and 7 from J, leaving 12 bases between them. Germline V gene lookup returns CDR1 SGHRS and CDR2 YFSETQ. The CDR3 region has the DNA TGCGCCAGCAGCCCCGGGACTGAGCAGCCCCAGCATTTT. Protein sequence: CASSPGTEQPQHF.

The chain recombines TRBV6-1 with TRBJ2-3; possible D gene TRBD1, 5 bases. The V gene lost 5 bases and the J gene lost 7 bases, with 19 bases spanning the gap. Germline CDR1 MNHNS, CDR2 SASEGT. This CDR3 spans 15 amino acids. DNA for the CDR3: TGTGCCAGCAGTAACCCCCACCAGGGTCCAAATACGCAGTATTTT. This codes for CASSNPHQGPNTQYF.

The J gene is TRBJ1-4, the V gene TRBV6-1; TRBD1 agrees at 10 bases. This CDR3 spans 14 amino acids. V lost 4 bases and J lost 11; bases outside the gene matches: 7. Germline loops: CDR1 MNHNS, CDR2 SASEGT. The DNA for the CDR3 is TGTGCCAGCAGTGGGACAGGGGGTATGGAGAAACTGTTTTTT. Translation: CASSGTGGMEKLFF.

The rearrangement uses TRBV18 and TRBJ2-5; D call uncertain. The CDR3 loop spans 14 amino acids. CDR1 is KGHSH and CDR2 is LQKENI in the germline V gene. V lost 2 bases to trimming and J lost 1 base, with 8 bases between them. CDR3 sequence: CASSPNWGQETQYF. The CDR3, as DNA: TGTGCCAGCTCACCAAACTGGGGCCAAGAGACCCAGTACTTC.

The CDR3: CASSLTAQGSPLHF. CDR3 sequence (DNA): TGTGCCAGCAGCTTGACAGCCCAGGGTTCACCCCTCCACTTT. The chain uses TRBV5-6 and TRBJ1-6; weak D call: TRBD1 (5 bases). Germline V gene data show CDR1 as SGHDT and CDR2 as YYEEEE. Trimming left V 1 base short and J 9 bases short, with 11 bases between. The CDR3 is made up of 14 amino acids.

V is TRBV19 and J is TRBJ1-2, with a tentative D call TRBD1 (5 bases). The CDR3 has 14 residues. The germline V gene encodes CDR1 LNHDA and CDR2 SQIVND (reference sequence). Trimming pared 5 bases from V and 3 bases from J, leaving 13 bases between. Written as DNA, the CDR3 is TGTGCCAGTAGTGCCCCCGACAGTTACTATGGCTACACCTTC. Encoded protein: CASSAPDSYYGYTF.

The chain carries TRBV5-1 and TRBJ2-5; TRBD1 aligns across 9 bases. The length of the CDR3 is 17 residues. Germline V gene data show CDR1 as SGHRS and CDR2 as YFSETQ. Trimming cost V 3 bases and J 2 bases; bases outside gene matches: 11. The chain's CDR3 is CASSSEDRGGLQETQYF. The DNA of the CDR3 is TGCGCCAGCAGCTCGGAAGACAGGGGGGGACTTCAAGAGACCCAGTACTTC.

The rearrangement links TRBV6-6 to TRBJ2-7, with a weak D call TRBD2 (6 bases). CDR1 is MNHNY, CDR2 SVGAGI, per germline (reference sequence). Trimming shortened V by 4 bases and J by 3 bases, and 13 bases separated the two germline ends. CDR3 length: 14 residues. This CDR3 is CASSSAGSLYEQYF. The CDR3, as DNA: TGTGCCAGCAGTTCTGCGGGGAGCCTCTACGAGCAGTACTTC.

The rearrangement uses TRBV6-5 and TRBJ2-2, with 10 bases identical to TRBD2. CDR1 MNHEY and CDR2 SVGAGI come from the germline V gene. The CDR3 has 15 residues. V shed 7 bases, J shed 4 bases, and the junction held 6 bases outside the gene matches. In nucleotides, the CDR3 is TGTGCCAGCAAGAGCGGGGGGGGCGGCACCGGGGAGCTGTTTTTT. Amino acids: CASKSGGGGTGELFF.

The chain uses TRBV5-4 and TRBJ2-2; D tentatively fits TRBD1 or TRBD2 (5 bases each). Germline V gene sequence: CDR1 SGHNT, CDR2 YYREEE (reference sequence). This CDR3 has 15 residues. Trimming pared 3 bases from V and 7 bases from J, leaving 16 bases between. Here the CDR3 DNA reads TGTGCCAGCAGCTCATGGGACCGGGTGGTCGGGGAGCTGTTTTTT. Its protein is CASSSWDRVVGELFF.

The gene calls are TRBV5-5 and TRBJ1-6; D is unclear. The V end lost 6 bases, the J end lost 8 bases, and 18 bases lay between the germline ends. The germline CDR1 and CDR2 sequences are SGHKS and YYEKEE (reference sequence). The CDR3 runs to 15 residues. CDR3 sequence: CASTLLEREDSPLHF. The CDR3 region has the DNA TGTGCCAGCACGCTCCTTGAGCGGGAGGATTCACCCCTCCACTTT.

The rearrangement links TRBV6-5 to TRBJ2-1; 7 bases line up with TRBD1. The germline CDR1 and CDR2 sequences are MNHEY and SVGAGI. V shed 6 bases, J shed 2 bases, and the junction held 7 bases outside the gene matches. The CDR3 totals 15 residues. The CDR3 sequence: CASRIGQATYNEQFF. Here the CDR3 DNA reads TGTGCCAGCAGGATTGGACAGGCGACCTACAATGAGCAGTTCTTC.

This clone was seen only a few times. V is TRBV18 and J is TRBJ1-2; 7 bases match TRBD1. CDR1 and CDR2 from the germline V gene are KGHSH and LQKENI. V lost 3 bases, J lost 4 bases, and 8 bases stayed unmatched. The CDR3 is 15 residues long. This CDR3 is CASSPDGQDFYGYTF. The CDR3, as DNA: TGTGCCAGCTCACCCGATGGACAGGACTTCTATGGCTACACCTTC.

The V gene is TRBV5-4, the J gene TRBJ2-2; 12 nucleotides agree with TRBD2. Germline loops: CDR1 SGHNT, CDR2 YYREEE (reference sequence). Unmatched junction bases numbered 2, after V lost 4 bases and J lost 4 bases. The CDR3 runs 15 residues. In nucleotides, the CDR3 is TGTGCCAGCAGCCGGACTAGCGGGGCCACCGGGGAGCTGTTTTTT. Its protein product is CASSRTSGATGELFF.

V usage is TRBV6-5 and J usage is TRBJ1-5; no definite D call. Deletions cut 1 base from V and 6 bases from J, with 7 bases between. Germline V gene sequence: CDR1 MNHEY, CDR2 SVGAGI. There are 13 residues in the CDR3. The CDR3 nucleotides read TGTGCCAGCAGTTACTTTGGTGGTCAGCCCCAGCATTTT. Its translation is CASSYFGGQPQHF.

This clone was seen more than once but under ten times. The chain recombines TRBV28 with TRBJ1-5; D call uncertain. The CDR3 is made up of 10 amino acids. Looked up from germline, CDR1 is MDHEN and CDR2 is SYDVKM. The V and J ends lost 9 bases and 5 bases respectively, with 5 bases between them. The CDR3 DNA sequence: TGTGCCAGTGGGGATCAGCCCCAGCATTTT. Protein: CASGDQPQHF.

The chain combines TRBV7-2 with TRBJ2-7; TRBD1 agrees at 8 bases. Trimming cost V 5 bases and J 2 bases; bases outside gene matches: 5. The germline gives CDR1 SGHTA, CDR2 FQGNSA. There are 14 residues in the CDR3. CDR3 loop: CASSRDRGPYEQYF. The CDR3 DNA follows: TGTGCCAGCAGCCGAGACAGGGGACCCTACGAGCAGTACTTC.